The entry below describes one T cell receptor beta chain. The sample originates from a study of OX40 agonist ivuxolimab in advanced cancers. Across the study: Three dose-escalation patients had partial responses: one with hepatocellular carcinoma and two with cutaneous melanoma.

Some clones are missing from TCRdb's copy, which holds only in-frame ones; the method was immunoSEQ multiplex PCR. The data contain about 16,000 clones, about 83% of them seen just once; the ten biggest clones take up over 9%. The sequence came from an adult with an advanced solid tumor such as melanoma, head and neck, liver or kidney cancer. Sequencing was performed on CD4+ or CD8+ T cells sorted from blood, taken in a trial of the OX40 agonist ivuxolimab.

In DNA, the CDR3 is TGTGCCAGCAGCCTTGGACTAGCGGGAGTTCCTGAGCAGTTCTTC. This codes for CASSLGLAGVPEQFF. This sequence joins TRBV5-8 and TRBJ2-1; 13 nucleotides line up with TRBD2. V was pared by 4 bases and J by 9 bases, with 7 bases of the junction left unmatched. CDR3 length: 15 residues. The germline gives CDR1 SGHTS, CDR2 YDEGEE.